Shown below are 14 T cell receptor beta chains from a single sample sequenced in a study of response to subunit inactivated influenza vaccine. TCRdb passed the RT-PCR reads through MiXCR, listing each CDR3 protein once. This sample has roughly 710,000 distinct CDR3 sequences, with around 13% found just once. Sequenced material: PBMCs from blood, taken less than 15 days before vaccination. All receptors derive from a man aged 50 to 60 who received an inactivated influenza vaccine.

This clonotype has just a few counts. CDR3 coding DNA: TGTGCCACAAATAGCGGGAGGTCCCGTTCAGATACGCAGTATTTT. Translated: CATNSGRSRSDTQYF. The chain uses TRBV28 and TRBJ2-3, with 10 bases fitting TRBD2. The CDR3 spans 15 residues. V lost 10 bases to trimming and J lost 4 bases; unmatched junction nucleotides: 11. Germline V gene data show CDR1 as MDHEN and CDR2 as SYDVKM.

This clonotype was counted many times. The chain combines TRBV27 with TRBJ1-6, with D perhaps TRBD1 (5 bases). V lost 8 bases to trimming and J lost 9 bases, with 20 bases between them. The CDR3 sequence is 15 residues long. Germline V gene data show CDR1 as MNHEY and CDR2 as SMNVEV (reference sequence). In DNA, the CDR3 is TGTGCCAGCTCTCTTTTCGGCGCAGGGTCTTCACCCCTCCACTTT. Protein product: CASSLFGAGSSPLHF.

This clonotype was found many times. V usage is TRBV7-6 and J usage is TRBJ1-1; 7 bases map to TRBD1. Trimming took 5 bases from V and 0 from J; bases not matched to a gene: 3. From germline, CDR1 is SGHVS and CDR2 FNYEAQ. The CDR3 runs to 14 residues. This chain's CDR3 is CASSPTGLNTEAFF. The CDR3 bases are TGTGCCAGCAGCCCGACAGGGTTGAACACTGAAGCTTTCTTT. Full variable domain (missing parts from reference TRBV7-6 and TRBJ1-1): GAGVSQSPRYKVTKRGQDVALRCDPISGHVSLYWYRQALGQGPEFLTYFNYEAQQDKSGLPNDRFSAERPEGSISTLTIQRTEQRDSAMYRCASSPTGLNTEAFFGQGTRLTVV.

The chain joins TRBV9 to TRBJ1-1, with a tentative D call TRBD1 (6 bases). V was clipped by 0 bases and J by 7 bases, with 16 bases between them. CDR3 size: 15 residues. The V gene's germline CDR1 is SGDLS and CDR2 YYNGEE. The CDR3 reads CASSVDSTGHLEAFF. DNA for the CDR3: TGTGCCAGCAGCGTAGATTCGACAGGACACCTTGAAGCTTTCTTT.

This clonotype showed up just a few times. The gene calls are TRBV5-1 and TRBJ1-4; D is unclear. Trimming removed 0 bases at V and 8 bases at J, with 14 bases between. The CDR3 covers 15 residues. Germline V gene data show CDR1 as SGHRS and CDR2 as YFSETQ. As DNA, the CDR3 is TGCGCCAGCAGCTTGGGCCTGCAAAGGGCGGAAAAACTGTTTTTT. Amino acid sequence: CASSLGLQRAEKLFF. Using reference TRBV5-1 and TRBJ1-4 for the parts outside the CDR3, the full variable domain is KAGVTQTPRYLIKTRGQQVTLSCSPISGHRSVSWYQQTPGQGLQFLFEYFSETQRNKGNFPGRFSGRQFSNSRSEMNVSTLELGDSALYLCASSLGLQRAEKLFFGSGTQLSVL.

This clonotype was picked up one time. The V call is TRBV3-1, the J call TRBJ2-4; 7 nucleotides agree with TRBD1. This CDR3 comprises 13 residues. Germline V CDR1 and CDR2: LGHDT, YNNKEL (reference sequence). V trimming: 4 bases; J trimming: 5 bases; junction bases outside the gene matches: 2. CDR3 protein: CASSRQGENIQYF. In DNA form, the CDR3 reads TGTGCCAGCAGCCGACAGGGTGAAAACATTCAGTACTTC.

The chain joins TRBV7-8 to TRBJ1-1, with D perhaps TRBD1 (5 bases). Germline values: CDR1 SGHVS, CDR2 FQNEAQ. Trimming cost V 6 bases and J 1 base, with 12 bases left between them. The CDR3 runs to 14 residues. In DNA, the CDR3 is TGTGCCAGCAGTCTCGGGGGGTGGAACACTGAAGCTTTCTTT. Translation gives CASSLGGWNTEAFF.

The chain is built from TRBV9 and TRBJ2-7; D not resolved. V shed 3 bases and J shed 5 bases, with 12 bases lying between them. The CDR3 loop spans 13 amino acids. Germline CDR1 and CDR2: SGDLS and YYNGEE. CDR3 amino acids: CASSGAPVDEQYF. The CDR3 DNA is TGTGCCAGCAGCGGGGCCCCCGTCGACGAGCAGTACTTC.

The chain joins TRBV7-2 to TRBJ2-1; D is possibly TRBD1 or TRBD2 (5 bases each). V shed 5 bases and J shed 13 bases, with 21 bases lying between them. This CDR3 region has 14 residues. Germline loops: CDR1 SGHTA, CDR2 FQGNSA. The chain's CDR3 is CASSPGTPPAAQFF. CDR3 in DNA: TGTGCCAGCAGCCCCGGGACCCCACCCGCCGCACAGTTCTTC.

This clonotype was counted only a few times. The chain recombines TRBV6-2 or TRBV6-3 with TRBJ2-7, with TRBD1 matching over 7 bases. In germline, CDR1 is MNHEY, CDR2 SVGEGT. This CDR3 is built from 11 residues. With 6 bases clipped from V and 6 bases from J, the junction kept 2 bases outside the gene matches. In DNA form, the CDR3 reads TGTGCCAGCAGAAGACAGGGCGAGCAGTACTTC. Translation gives CASRRQGEQYF.

This rearrangement joins TRBV20-1 to TRBJ2-3, with D maybe TRBD2 (7 bases). The ends were cut back, 6 bases at V and 2 bases at J, with 15 bases in the middle. Germline CDR1 and CDR2: DFQATT and SNEGSKA (reference sequence). This CDR3 region has 14 residues. The DNA of the CDR3 is TGCAGTGCCCTTAGGGGGGGGGCCACAGATACGCAGTATTTT. Amino acid sequence: CSALRGGATDTQYF.

The chain uses TRBV20-1 and TRBJ2-7; D unclear. V lost 5 bases and J 5 bases, leaving 10 bases between the germline ends. CDR1 and CDR2 from the germline V gene are DFQATT and SNEGSKA (reference sequence). The CDR3 spans 11 residues. In DNA, the CDR3 is TGCAGTGCTCCCTATGGGCACGAGCAGTACTTC. Translating gives CSAPYGHEQYF.

This clonotype was seen many times. The chain uses TRBV25-1 and TRBJ1-2; 9 positions match TRBD1. This CDR3 comprises 16 residues. Trimming at V came to 4 bases and at J to 4 bases, leaving 10 bases not matched to a gene. Germline loops: CDR1 MGHDK, CDR2 SYGVNS. CDR3 nucleotides: TGTGCCAGCAGTGGACGCCCCGGGACAGGGACCTATGGCTACACCTTC. It translates to CASSGRPGTGTYGYTF.

The chain recombines TRBV10-2 with TRBJ2-7; D tentatively fits TRBD1 or TRBD2 (5 bases each). This CDR3 has 13 residues. Germline-derived CDR1 and CDR2 are WSHSY and SAAADI. V was cut by 4 bases and J by 3 bases, with 10 bases left in between. The DNA for the CDR3 is TGCGCCAGCAGTGTTGGGGGATACTACGAGCAGTACTTC. Protein sequence: CASSVGGYYEQYF.